The 17 T cell receptor beta chains presented below share a single source sample, sequenced in a study of shared clonotypes between healthy human individuals. Naive CD8 cells, CD45RO-negative and positively selected for CCR7, excluded terminally differentiated effector memory CD45RA+ cells. Only in-frame clones appear in the TCRdb table, and some are missing; sequencing was by immunoSEQ multiplex PCR. The sample lists 2 million to 2.5 million clones; under 95% were seen once. Sequenced input: naive CD8+ T cells from PBMCs. The receptor set was obtained from a man aged 18 to 35 in good health. Some clones in this sample may be carry-over from other donors' samples.

This clone was found once. The same CDR3 is also encoded by other DNA sequences in this sample. The chain combines TRBV27 with TRBJ2-3; D might be TRBD1 (6 bases). The CDR3 covers 16 residues. Per germline, CDR1 MNHEY and CDR2 SMNVEV (reference sequence). The V and J ends lost 1 base and 0 bases respectively, with 11 bases between them. The DNA of the CDR3 is TGTGCCAGCAGTTTATGGGCAGGGGCGAGCACAGATACGCAGTATTTT. The encoded protein is CASSLWAGASTDTQYF.

For the CDR3, the DNA is TGTGCCAGCAGCCTGCCAAGTCAACTCGGCTACACCTTC. Its protein product is CASSLPSQLGYTF. This chain joins TRBV5-6 and TRBJ1-2; D remains unclear. Germline assignment: CDR1 SGHDT and CDR2 YYEEEE. This CDR3 comprises 13 residues. Deletions cut 4 bases from V and 8 bases from J, with 15 bases between.

The V and J genes are TRBV29-1 and TRBJ1-2, with D unclear. CDR1 is SQVTM and CDR2 is ANQGSEA in the germline V gene. The CDR3 covers 12 residues. The V and J ends lost 3 bases and 5 bases respectively, with 10 bases between them. CDR3 coding DNA: TGCAGCGTTGATATGGGAATTTATGGCTACACCTTC. This encodes CSVDMGIYGYTF.

The genes are TRBV11-1 and TRBJ2-7; maybe TRBD1 (5 bases). The CDR3 covers 15 residues. V dropped 5 bases and J dropped 4 bases, with 18 bases sitting between them. Germline CDR1 and CDR2: SGHAT and FQDESV (reference sequence). CDR3: CASSPVRVGQYEQYF. The CDR3 region has the DNA TGTGCCAGCAGCCCCGTGCGAGTGGGGCAATACGAGCAGTACTTC.

The chain carries TRBV7-2 and TRBJ2-7, with TRBD2 identical over 7 bases. The length of the CDR3 is 15 residues. V shed 5 bases and J 3 bases; nucleotides not matched to a gene: 10. Germline CDR1 reads SGHTA; CDR2 reads FQGNSA. CDR3 nucleotide sequence: TGTGCCAGCAGCCCAGCGGGACCCCAAGTCTACGAGCAGTACTTC. This codes for CASSPAGPQVYEQYF.

This sequence joins TRBV27 and TRBJ2-5; no clear D. The CDR3 extends over 13 amino acids. The V gene lost 3 bases and the J gene lost 5 bases, with 10 bases spanning the gap. Looked up from germline, CDR1 is MNHEY and CDR2 is SMNVEV (reference sequence). The CDR3 sequence is CASSFRIGETQYF. Written as DNA, the CDR3 is TGTGCCAGCAGTTTCCGGATCGGGGAGACCCAGTACTTC.

The rearrangement uses TRBV13 and TRBJ1-1; D gene unclear. CDR1 and CDR2 from the germline V gene are PRHDT and FYEKMQ (reference sequence). This CDR3 contains 13 residues. V was pared by 5 bases and J by 6 bases, with 13 bases between. The CDR3 DNA follows: TGTGCCAGCAGCCTCGGAGAGAGGCCTGAAGCTTTCTTT. It encodes CASSLGERPEAFF.

V is TRBV25-1 and J is TRBJ2-2; 9 bases are shared with TRBD1. The J segment lost 4 bases and the V segment lost 4 bases, leaving 7 bases of the junction unmatched. Germline loops: CDR1 MGHDK, CDR2 SYGVNS. This CDR3 has 16 amino acids. CDR3 bases: TGTGCCAGCAGTGGCGGACAGGGGTCGGGCACCGGGGAGCTGTTTTTT. Protein: CASSGGQGSGTGELFF.

The chain couples TRBV4-3 to TRBJ2-3; D is undetermined. Germline CDR1 reads LGHNA; CDR2 reads YSLEER. V was trimmed by 0 bases and J by 4 bases, leaving 11 bases between them. The CDR3 consists of 15 residues. The CDR3 here is CASSQDPGDADTQYF. DNA for the CDR3: TGCGCCAGCAGCCAAGATCCCGGAGACGCAGATACGCAGTATTTT.

The genes are TRBV19 and TRBJ1-2, with a possible D match to TRBD1 (6 bases). This CDR3 has 14 amino acids. V lost 7 bases, J lost 5 bases, and 17 bases lay in between. CDR1 and CDR2 from the germline V gene are LNHDA and SQIVND (reference sequence). CDR3 protein: CASNEPGHLYGYTF. CDR3 coding DNA: TGTGCCAGTAACGAACCGGGACACCTTTATGGCTACACCTTC.

V gene TRBV27 combines with J gene TRBJ2-4; TRBD2 agrees at 7 bases. CDR3 length: 18 residues. V shed 6 bases, J shed 8 bases, and the junction held 22 bases outside the gene matches. Germline CDR1 MNHEY, CDR2 SMNVEV (reference sequence). The CDR3 DNA reads TGTGCCAGCAGCCCCACTCTCGTCCCTGGGGGGGGTTGGGACATTCAGTACTTC. It yields the protein CASSPTLVPGGGWDIQYF.

The chain combines TRBV9 with TRBJ2-6; 7 bases line up with TRBD1. The V gene end was trimmed by 3 bases and the J gene end by 0 bases; junction bases not matched to a gene: 9. This CDR3 region has 18 residues. Germline V CDR1 and CDR2: SGDLS, YYNGEE. The CDR3 coding sequence is TGTGCCAGCAGCGGGACCCAGGGGGTTACCTCTGGGGCCAACGTCCTGACTTTC. This translates into CASSGTQGVTSGANVLTF.

This clone was seen once. V and J are TRBV6-4 and TRBJ2-7; tentatively, D is TRBD1 (5 bases). The germline V and J ends were trimmed by 0 bases and 7 bases, with 13 bases remaining between them. Germline V gene sequence: CDR1 MRHNA, CDR2 SNTAGT. The CDR3 runs 14 residues. The CDR3 sequence: CASSDSGAPGEQYF. The CDR3 coding sequence is TGTGCCAGCAGTGACTCAGGGGCCCCAGGAGAGCAGTACTTC.

The gene calls are TRBV7-9 and TRBJ2-3, with 10 positions matching TRBD2. V lost 5 bases, J lost 2 bases, and 7 bases stayed unmatched. This CDR3 has 16 residues. CDR1 is SEHNR, CDR2 FQNEAQ, per germline (reference sequence). CDR3 in amino acids: CASSHQLAGITDTQYF. CDR3 sequence (DNA): TGTGCCAGCAGCCACCAACTAGCGGGAATCACAGATACGCAGTATTTT.

The chain uses TRBV15 and TRBJ2-3; D remains ambiguous. CDR1 is LNHNV, CDR2 YYDKDF, per germline (reference sequence). Trimming shortened V by 6 bases and J by 2 bases, and 6 bases separated the two germline ends. The CDR3 runs to 12 residues. CDR3 bases: TGTGCCACCAGAAAGACCACAGATACGCAGTATTTT. It translates to CATRKTTDTQYF. Based on the CDR3 plus reference TRBV15 and TRBJ2-3, the full variable domain is DAMVIQNPRYQVTQFGKPVTLSCSQTLNHNVMYWYQQKSSQAPKLLFHYYDKDFNNEADTPDNFQSRRPNTSFCFLDIRSPGLGDTAMYLCATRKTTDTQYFGPGTRLTVL.

The chain links TRBV19 to TRBJ2-1, with D unclear. V was shortened by 2 bases and J by 6 bases, with 14 bases between the two germline ends. Germline loops: CDR1 LNHDA, CDR2 SQIVND (reference sequence). The CDR3 spans 15 residues. CDR3 DNA sequence: TGTGCCAGTAGTATATTGGATTTAACCGGCAATGAGCAGTTCTTC. Protein sequence: CASSILDLTGNEQFF.

This chain connects TRBV28 to TRBJ2-5, with D possibly matching TRBD1 (6 bases). Germline V gene lookup returns CDR1 MDHEN and CDR2 SYDVKM. The CDR3 consists of 15 residues. V was shortened by 2 bases and J by 6 bases, with 16 bases between the two germline ends. The CDR3 sequence: CASSLPGEGWQTQYF. The DNA for the CDR3 is TGTGCCAGCAGTTTACCAGGGGAAGGGTGGCAGACCCAGTACTTC.